Below, 5 T cell receptor beta chains from the same sample are listed, as sequenced in a study of shared clonotypes between healthy human individuals. CD45RO-negative cells were positively selected for CCR7, leaving out terminally differentiated effector memory CD45RA+ cells. Assay used: immunoSEQ multiplex PCR; TCRdb lists only in-frame clones, some missing. The table lists about 550,000 clones, roughly 95% of them singletons. Sample: naive CD8+ T cells sorted from blood. These receptors were collected from a woman aged 25-40 years in good health.

The J gene is TRBJ2-3, the V gene TRBV5-4, with 13 bases fitting TRBD2. The germline V gene has CDR1 SGHNT and CDR2 YYREEE (reference sequence). The CDR3 length is 12 residues. After removal of 3 bases from V and 13 bases from J, the junction contained 2 bases not matched to a gene. The CDR3 here is CASSWTSGSEYF. The CDR3 coding sequence is TGTGCCAGCAGCTGGACTAGCGGGAGTGAGTATTTT.

The chain carries TRBV27 and TRBJ2-3, with D tentatively TRBD2 (5 bases). The CDR3 is made up of 14 amino acids. CDR1 is MNHEY and CDR2 is SMNVEV in the germline V gene (reference sequence). Deletions cut 3 bases from V and 5 bases from J, with 12 bases between. CDR3 in amino acids: CASSLTSSGDTQYF. As DNA, the CDR3 is TGTGCCAGCAGTTTGACGTCCAGCGGAGATACGCAGTATTTT.

The chain combines TRBV30 with TRBJ2-3; D may be TRBD1 (5 bases). The length of the CDR3 is 15 residues. Germline lookup yields CDR1 GTSNPN and CDR2 SVGIG (reference sequence). Trimming removed 0 bases from V and 2 bases from J, with 12 bases in between. CDR3 DNA sequence: TGTGCCTGGAGTGTACTGGGGCTAACCACAGATACGCAGTATTTT. This gives the protein CAWSVLGLTTDTQYF.

For this clone: Other nucleotide sequences in the sample specify the same CDR3. The genes are TRBV19 and TRBJ2-1; 8 bases align to TRBD2. Germline V gene sequence: CDR1 LNHDA, CDR2 SQIVND (reference sequence). V trimming: 3 bases; J trimming: 1 base; junction bases outside the gene matches: 5. This CDR3 is built from 16 residues. The CDR3 here is CASSISAGGSYNEQFF. The CDR3 region has the DNA TGTGCCAGTAGTATTTCGGCGGGAGGTTCCTACAATGAGCAGTTCTTC.

The chain recombines TRBV11-1 with TRBJ2-2, with 14 bases lining up with TRBD2. This CDR3 contains 17 residues. Trimming took 3 bases from V and 0 from J; bases not matched to a gene: 0. Germline CDR1 SGHAT, CDR2 FQDESV (reference sequence). CDR3 in amino acids: CASSLTSGRANTGELFF. DNA of the CDR3: TGTGCCAGCAGCTTGACTAGCGGGAGGGCGAACACCGGGGAGCTGTTTTTT.